The next 30 T cell receptor beta chains were all read from a single sample in a study of OX40 agonist ivuxolimab in advanced cancers. The assay was immunoSEQ multiplex PCR, and TCRdb's table has in-frame clones only and misses some. The sample lists roughly 79,000 clones, less than 85% occurring once. This specimen consisted of CD4+ or CD8+ T cells sorted from blood, obtained in a trial of the OX40 agonist ivuxolimab. Source of these receptors: an adult with an advanced solid tumor such as melanoma, head and neck, liver or kidney cancer.

The rearrangement links TRBV4-3 to TRBJ1-2; the D is unclear. The CDR3 has 16 amino acids. The germline V gene encodes CDR1 LGHNA and CDR2 YSLEER. Trimming removed 1 base at V and 4 bases at J, with 16 bases between. CDR3 sequence (DNA): TGCGCCAGCAGCCAAGCTTGGTCACACGAAGGCTATGGCTACACCTTC. Amino acids: CASSQAWSHEGYGYTF.

The chain couples TRBV19 to TRBJ1-1; TRBD1 matches 10 bases. CDR3 length: 14 residues. With V trimmed by 8 bases and J by 0 bases, 3 bases remained unmatched. Germline CDR1 is LNHDA and CDR2 is SQIVND (reference sequence). The CDR3 sequence is CASRTGGMNTEAFF. The CDR3 DNA sequence: TGTGCCAGTCGGACAGGGGGTATGAACACTGAAGCTTTCTTT.

CDR3 in DNA: TGTGCCAGCAGCTTGGCGGGAGATGAAAAACTGTTTTTT. Its protein product is CASSLAGDEKLFF. This chain connects TRBV5-6 to TRBJ1-4; no clear D. V lost 0 bases, J lost 6 bases, and 6 bases lay in between. CDR1 SGHDT and CDR2 YYEEEE come from the germline V gene. CDR3 length equals 13 residues.

The V call is TRBV25-1, the J call TRBJ1-1; possibly TRBD1 for D (5 bases). Per germline, CDR1 MGHDK and CDR2 SYGVNS. The CDR3 runs 13 residues. Trimming stripped 6 bases from V and 0 bases from J, with 8 bases between. The CDR3 loop reads CASRTGMNTEAFF. CDR3 in DNA: TGTGCCAGCAGAACAGGCATGAACACTGAAGCTTTCTTT.

V and J are TRBV5-5 and TRBJ2-1; the match to TRBD1 covers 12 bases. J lost 10 bases, V lost 4 bases, and 3 bases had no gene match. The CDR3 contains 13 residues. Germline V gene sequence: CDR1 SGHKS, CDR2 YYEKEE (reference sequence). The CDR3 region has the DNA TGTGCCAGCAGCCGGGACAGGGGGCAAGAGCAGTTCTTC. This gives the protein CASSRDRGQEQFF.

This chain links TRBV28 with TRBJ1-5; 7 bases map to TRBD1. V was pared by 5 bases and J by 3 bases, with 4 bases of the junction left unmatched. CDR3 length: 14 residues. CDR1 and CDR2 from the germline V gene are MDHEN and SYDVKM. The CDR3 region is CASSGGQVNQPQHF. CDR3 coding DNA: TGTGCCAGCAGTGGAGGACAGGTCAATCAGCCCCAGCATTTT.

This clone turned up a few times. The V gene is TRBV6-4, the J gene TRBJ2-4, with no clear D. The germline V and J ends were trimmed by 4 bases and 9 bases, with 13 bases remaining between them. Germline CDR1 is MRHNA and CDR2 is SNTAGT. The CDR3 contains 13 residues. The CDR3, as DNA: TGTGCCAGCAGTGCCGAACCACGCGGCATTCAGTACTTC. This encodes CASSAEPRGIQYF.

The rearrangement links TRBV7-9 to TRBJ1-5, with D maybe TRBD1 (5 bases). The CDR3 runs 14 residues. Germline CDR1 reads SEHNR; CDR2 reads FQNEAQ (reference sequence). Trimming left V 6 bases short and J 6 bases short, with 15 bases between. The CDR3 DNA sequence: TGTGCCAGCAGTATCGGAGGGGCCGCTCAGCCCCAGCATTTT. Amino acid sequence: CASSIGGAAQPQHF.

The V and J genes are TRBV7-9 and TRBJ1-6, with 8 bases matching TRBD1. This CDR3 is built from 13 residues. Germline CDR1 and CDR2: SEHNR and FQNEAQ (reference sequence). The J segment lost 8 bases and the V segment lost 3 bases, leaving 0 bases of the junction unmatched. This CDR3 reads CASSLTGDSPLHF. The DNA for the CDR3 is TGTGCCAGCAGCTTGACAGGGGATTCACCCCTCCACTTT.

This clone was detected only once. The chain joins TRBV9 to TRBJ2-3; 14 nucleotides agree with TRBD2. Germline values: CDR1 SGDLS, CDR2 YYNGEE. The CDR3 contains 16 residues. The V and J ends lost 4 bases and 6 bases, in that order; junction bases with no gene match: 7. The CDR3 reads CASSRLAGGPADTQYF. The CDR3 DNA sequence: TGTGCCAGCAGCAGACTAGCGGGAGGGCCGGCGGATACGCAGTATTTT. The whole variable domain, remainder taken from reference TRBV9 and TRBJ2-3, is DSGVTQTPKHLITATGQRVTLRCSPRSGDLSVYWYQQSLDQGLQFLIQYYNGEERAKGNILERFSAQQFPDLHSELNLSSLELGDSALYFCASSRLAGGPADTQYFGPGTRLTVL.

The chain has TRBV5-4 and TRBJ2-1; 7 bases match TRBD1. The CDR3 loop spans 15 amino acids. V shed 2 bases and J 9 bases; nucleotides not matched to a gene: 11. Germline V gene sequence: CDR1 SGHNT, CDR2 YYREEE (reference sequence). The CDR3 region has the DNA TGTGCCAGCAGCTTACAGGGGAGTCTGGTTGGTGAGCAGTTCTTC. Its protein is CASSLQGSLVGEQFF.

The J gene is TRBJ1-4, the V gene TRBV19, with no clear D. Germline V gene sequence: CDR1 LNHDA, CDR2 SQIVND (reference sequence). The CDR3 consists of 11 residues. V dropped 5 bases and J dropped 6 bases, with 4 bases sitting between them. The CDR3 DNA reads as TGTGCCAGTAGTTCTTATGAAAAACTGTTTTTT. Its translation: CASSSYEKLFF.

This rearrangement joins TRBV6-1 to TRBJ2-3, with D possibly being TRBD1 (5 bases). Germline V gives CDR1 MNHNS, CDR2 SASEGT. Trimming left V 6 bases short and J 2 bases short, with 9 bases between. CDR3 size: 13 residues. DNA of the CDR3: TGTGCCAGCAGACAGGCTACCACAGATACGCAGTATTTT. Amino acid sequence: CASRQATTDTQYF.

The V gene is TRBV5-1, the J gene TRBJ2-5, with 9 nucleotides matching TRBD1. In germline, CDR1 is SGHRS, CDR2 YFSETQ. CDR3 length: 15 residues. Germline trimming cut 4 bases from V and 4 bases from J; bases unmatched to any gene: 8. The CDR3 sequence is CASSIRQGGVETQYF. CDR3 nucleotide sequence: TGCGCCAGCAGCATACGACAGGGGGGGGTAGAGACCCAGTACTTC.

This clone was detected only once. The sample contains more than one DNA sequence encoding this CDR3. The chain uses TRBV10-3 and TRBJ2-7; no reliable D call. This CDR3 region has 13 residues. The V gene lost 0 bases and the J gene lost 2 bases, with 5 bases spanning the gap. Germline CDR1 reads ENHRY; CDR2 reads SYGVKD. The CDR3 DNA is TGTGCCATCAGTGAGTCTGGTACCTACGAGCAGTACTTC. Its protein product is CAISESGTYEQYF.

This clone was seen only once. The chain recombines TRBV19 with TRBJ1-4, with D perhaps matching TRBD1 (6 bases). CDR3 length: 16 residues. The V and J ends lost 5 bases and 3 bases respectively, with 16 bases between them. Looked up from germline, CDR1 is LNHDA and CDR2 is SQIVND (reference sequence). The CDR3, as DNA: TGTGCCAGTAGTGCCCGACAGGATTATGCTAATGAAAAACTGTTTTTT. It translates to CASSARQDYANEKLFF.

This clone was observed a few times. The chain recombines TRBV4-1 with TRBJ2-7; 8 bases map to TRBD2. The CDR3 sequence is 14 residues long. The V and J ends lost 4 bases and 2 bases, in that order; junction bases with no gene match: 4. Germline loops: CDR1 MGHRA, CDR2 YSYEKL. DNA of the CDR3: TGCGCCAGCAGCCTGGCGGGGGGCCCCTACGAGCAGTACTTC. Residues: CASSLAGGPYEQYF.

Worth noting for this clone: This sample includes further DNA sequences coding for the same CDR3. The rearrangement links TRBV7-3 to TRBJ2-3; D unresolved. This CDR3 region has 13 residues. Looked up from germline, CDR1 is SGHTA and CDR2 is FQGTGA. V was cut by 3 bases and J by 0 bases, with 4 bases left in between. The DNA for the CDR3 is TGTGCCAGCAGCTTCAGTAGCACAGATACGCAGTATTTT. Its translation: CASSFSSTDTQYF.

The chain joins TRBV2 to TRBJ1-5; TRBD1 matches at 11 bases. The germline V gene has CDR1 SNHLY and CDR2 FYNNEI. This CDR3 has 15 residues. Losses at the gene ends were 5 bases for V and 5 bases for J; bases not matched to a gene: 5. CDR3 region: CASSQDRGRDQPQHF. In DNA, the CDR3 is TGTGCCAGCAGTCAGGACAGGGGGCGCGATCAGCCCCAGCATTTT.

This clone is medium-sized by share. The chain has TRBV30 and TRBJ1-2; 11 bases agree with TRBD1. Germline CDR1 reads GTSNPN; CDR2 reads SVGIG (reference sequence). The CDR3 is 19 amino acids. Unmatched junction bases numbered 19, after V lost 3 bases and J lost 4 bases. The CDR3 bases are TGTGCCTGGAGCCTTCCAAGTGTACGATGGACAGGGGGCAGCTATGGCTACACCTTC. Amino acid sequence: CAWSLPSVRWTGGSYGYTF.

The CDR3 protein is CASSLLAGPASTDTQYF. The CDR3 DNA reads as TGTGCCAGCAGCTTACTAGCGGGACCCGCTAGCACAGATACGCAGTATTTT. This chain joins TRBV7-3 and TRBJ2-3; 9 positions agree with TRBD2. The CDR3 totals 17 residues. Trimming cost V 2 bases and J 0 bases; bases outside gene matches: 6. The V gene's germline CDR1 is SGHTA and CDR2 FQGTGA.

This rearrangement joins TRBV5-4 to TRBJ2-7; tentative D call: TRBD1 (6 bases). This CDR3 contains 14 residues. V lost 0 bases and J lost 4, with 11 bases in between. Germline values: CDR1 SGHNT, CDR2 YYREEE (reference sequence). CDR3 region: CASSLGQARYEQYF. DNA for the CDR3: TGTGCCAGCAGCTTGGGACAGGCTAGGTACGAGCAGTACTTC.

The chain links TRBV7-8 to TRBJ1-4; maybe TRBD1 (6 bases). The CDR3 length is 15 residues. The ends were cut back, 4 bases at V and 4 bases at J, with 13 bases in the middle. Germline V gene data show CDR1 as SGHVS and CDR2 as FQNEAQ. The CDR3 nucleotides read TGTGCCAGCAGCTCTAGGCAGGGGATTAATGAAAAACTGTTTTTT. This translates into CASSSRQGINEKLFF.

The CDR3 coding sequence is TGCGCCAGCAGCTCAGGGTTACAGGGTACCACTGAAGCTTTCTTT. Protein sequence: CASSSGLQGTTEAFF. The chain couples TRBV5-1 to TRBJ1-1; a possible D gene is TRBD1 (6 bases). The germline V gene encodes CDR1 SGHRS and CDR2 YFSETQ. Trimming removed 3 bases from V and 4 bases from J, with 16 bases in between. The CDR3 has 15 residues.

V is TRBV7-6 and J is TRBJ2-7, with D perhaps matching TRBD2 (5 bases). V lost 3 bases and J lost 5, with 23 bases in between. The germline V gene encodes CDR1 SGHVS and CDR2 FNYEAQ. The length of the CDR3 is 17 residues. The CDR3 DNA sequence: TGTGCCAGCAGCTTTCGACTGGGGAGCCGGGGAGACCACGAGCAGTACTTC. Protein product: CASSFRLGSRGDHEQYF. Together with reference TRBV7-6 and TRBJ2-7, the CDR3 gives the full variable domain: GAGVSQSPRYKVTKRGQDVALRCDPISGHVSLYWYRQALGQGPEFLTYFNYEAQQDKSGLPNDRFSAERPEGSISTLTIQRTEQRDSAMYRCASSFRLGSRGDHEQYFGPGTRLTVT.

The V call is TRBV5-1, the J call TRBJ2-1, with 11 bases fitting TRBD2. The germline CDR1 and CDR2 sequences are SGHRS and YFSETQ. The CDR3 extends over 15 amino acids. The ends lost 5 bases at V and 8 bases at J; junction bases unmatched: 9. DNA for the CDR3: TGCGCCAGCAGGATACTAGCGGGAGCTTCGGATGAGCAGTTCTTC. Amino acids: CASRILAGASDEQFF.

This rearrangement joins TRBV5-1 to TRBJ2-5, with unresolved D. This CDR3 spans 15 amino acids. V was trimmed by 0 bases and J by 0 bases, leaving 9 bases between them. Germline values: CDR1 SGHRS, CDR2 YFSETQ. This chain's CDR3 is CASSLGSVYQETQYF. As DNA, the CDR3 is TGCGCCAGCAGCTTGGGATCCGTTTACCAAGAGACCCAGTACTTC. The full variable domain, completed using reference TRBV5-1 and TRBJ2-5, is KAGVTQTPRYLIKTRGQQVTLSCSPISGHRSVSWYQQTPGQGLQFLFEYFSETQRNKGNFPGRFSGRQFSNSRSEMNVSTLELGDSALYLCASSLGSVYQETQYFGPGTRLLVL.

The chain combines TRBV10-3 with TRBJ1-1, with 12 bases aligning to TRBD1. The CDR3 extends over 15 amino acids. Germline CDR1 ENHRY, CDR2 SYGVKD. V lost 8 bases to trimming and J lost 0 bases; unmatched junction nucleotides: 4. The CDR3 DNA reads as TGTGCCATCGGGACAGGGGGCGACTTGAACACTGAAGCTTTCTTT. Its translation: CAIGTGGDLNTEAFF.

The rearrangement uses TRBV10-3 and TRBJ2-7, with 7 nucleotides matching TRBD1. CDR3 length: 16 residues. V lost 10 bases and J lost 3; bases outside the gene matches: 18. Germline assignment: CDR1 ENHRY and CDR2 SYGVKD. The CDR3 is CATNADRDGLFYEQYF. The CDR3, as DNA: TGTGCCACCAACGCCGACAGGGACGGGCTGTTCTACGAGCAGTACTTC.

The rearrangement uses TRBV5-1 and TRBJ2-2, with 9 bases matching TRBD1. J gave up 4 bases and V 4 bases, and 5 bases lay outside the gene matches. This CDR3 has 15 residues. Germline V CDR1 and CDR2: SGHRS, YFSETQ. The CDR3: CASSGDRASTGELFF. The CDR3 DNA reads as TGCGCCAGCAGCGGGGACAGGGCGAGCACCGGGGAGCTGTTTTTT.